The TCR beta chain described here comes from a study of T cell responses to AZD1222 COVID-19 vaccine. Study summary: The study pooled second doses at about 4 or about 12 weeks. Study results and limitations: Among spike-specific TCRs, nearly half reportedly target unmutated variant regions. Donors were largely white British and mainly female; clonal diversity was possibly underestimated.

Germline CDR1 is SGHRS and CDR2 is YFSETQ. The CDR3 runs 14 residues. The ends lost 1 base at V and 7 bases at J; junction bases unmatched: 3. Produced via immunoSEQ multiplex PCR; TCRdb's table is partial and in-frame only. The sample lists under 150,000 clones; roughly 90% were seen once. The table lists this clone with a count of one. Its cognate antigen is unknown. The receptor was isolated from an adult in good health. This specimen consisted of peripheral blood, obtained on day 0 of AZD1222 vaccination. The rearrangement uses TRBV5-1 and TRBJ1-4; 8 nucleotides line up with TRBD1. This chain's CDR3 is CASSLRTGTEKLFF. The CDR3 coding sequence is TGCGCCAGCAGCTTGCGGACAGGGACTGAAAAACTGTTTTTT.